This T cell receptor (beta chain) comes out of a study of blood T cell repertoires in COVID-19. Study context: From T cells, B-cell-depleted T cells, or PBMCs came the material, which was cDNA or gDNA.

In the source study's methods: Estimation of nucleated cell counts was performed using reference gene primer amplification. This table comes from immunoSEQ multiplex PCR, and its TCRdb copy is limited to in-frame clones, with some not included. V and J calls and clone size are given by that table; D and trimming were obtained from the DNA. In the table there are 350,000 to 450,000 clones, roughly 90% of which are singletons. Per the germline V gene, CDR1 is LNHDA and CDR2 is SQIVND (reference sequence). The CDR3 contains 15 residues. The V and J ends lost 5 bases and 10 bases, in that order; junction bases with no gene match: 14. Only one count was recorded for this clone.

This sequence was found in a man aged 40-49 years with acute or convalescent COVID-19. The rearrangement links TRBV19 to TRBJ1-1; 9 bases agree with TRBD1. The sequencing sample was made of peripheral blood. The CDR3: CASSGIPGQGLSAFF. As DNA, the CDR3 is TGTGCCAGTAGTGGTATACCGGGACAGGGATTATCAGCTTTCTTT.